The 25 T cell receptor beta chains in this list originate from one sample, sequenced in a study of cytomegalovirus exposure and HLA in healthy donors. 60 Vbeta and 13 Jbeta primers were used in PCR. Method: immunoSEQ multiplex PCR; TCRdb's copy keeps in-frame clones and lacks some. This repertoire includes roughly 51,000 clones. Material: PBMCs. These TCRs come from a woman aged 45 to 65 in good health and CMV-seropositive.

For the CDR3, the DNA is TGTGCCAGCAGCTCCGAGAGCGGGAGTCGGTACAATGAGCAGTTCTTC. This codes for CASSSESGSRYNEQFF. The chain links TRBV7-2 to TRBJ2-1, with 8 bases identical to TRBD2. V lost 4 bases and J lost 4; bases outside the gene matches: 9. The CDR3 covers 16 residues. The germline gives CDR1 SGHTA, CDR2 FQGNSA.

V usage is TRBV15 and J usage is TRBJ1-3; tentatively, D is TRBD1 (6 bases). CDR1 is LNHNV, CDR2 YYDKDF, per germline (reference sequence). V lost 6 bases, J lost 0 bases, and 15 bases lay in between. The CDR3 totals 16 residues. The CDR3 region is CATRGSTGYSGNTIYF. The CDR3 DNA reads TGTGCCACCAGAGGATCGACAGGCTACTCTGGAAACACCATATATTTT.

The rearrangement uses TRBV30 and TRBJ2-7; D uncertain. CDR3 length: 11 amino acids. V lost 1 base to trimming and J lost 5 bases, with 6 bases between them. Germline V gene sequence: CDR1 GTSNPN, CDR2 SVGIG (reference sequence). CDR3 protein: CAWSALDEQYF. The CDR3 nucleotides read TGTGCCTGGAGTGCCCTCGACGAGCAGTACTTC. The whole variable domain, remainder taken from reference TRBV30 and TRBJ2-7, is SQTIHQWPATLVQPVGSPLSLECTVEGTSNPNLYWYRQAAGRGLQLLFYSVGIGQISSEVPQNLSASRPQDRQFILSSKKLLLSDSGFYLCAWSALDEQYFGPGTRLTVT.

The chain joins TRBV19 to TRBJ1-5; possible D gene TRBD1, 5 bases. Germline CDR1 and CDR2: LNHDA and SQIVND (reference sequence). V dropped 11 bases and J dropped 7 bases, with 15 bases sitting between them. The CDR3 is 12 amino acids. CDR3 protein: CASRGEGQPQHF. The CDR3 coding sequence is TGTGCCTCCCGGGGGGAAGGGCAGCCCCAGCATTTT.

The V and J genes are TRBV18 and TRBJ2-3, with D uncertain. The CDR3 is 14 residues long. Trimming cost V 2 bases and J 1 base, with 7 bases left between them. Germline V gives CDR1 KGHSH, CDR2 LQKENI. CDR3 sequence reads: CASSPVTGTDTQYF. CDR3 nucleotide sequence: TGTGCCAGCTCACCAGTAACAGGCACAGATACGCAGTATTTT. The whole variable domain, remainder taken from reference TRBV18 and TRBJ2-3, is NAGVMQNPRHLVRRRGQEARLRCSPMKGHSHVYWYRQLPEEGLKFMVYLQKENIIDESGMPKERFSAEFPKEGPSILRIQQVVRGDSAAYFCASSPVTGTDTQYFGPGTRLTVL.

The chain carries TRBV5-1 and TRBJ1-2; D is ambiguous. Germline V gives CDR1 SGHRS, CDR2 YFSETQ. V lost 0 bases, J lost 5 bases, and 8 bases lay in between. This CDR3 has 13 residues. CDR3 sequence reads: CASSLVTGYGYTF. In DNA, the CDR3 is TGCGCCAGCAGCTTGGTCACCGGTTATGGCTACACCTTC. The full variable domain, with the rest looked up from reference TRBV5-1 and TRBJ1-2, is KAGVTQTPRYLIKTRGQQVTLSCSPISGHRSVSWYQQTPGQGLQFLFEYFSETQRNKGNFPGRFSGRQFSNSRSEMNVSTLELGDSALYLCASSLVTGYGYTFGSGTRLTVV.

DNA for the CDR3: TGTGCCAGCAGTGGATGGGGCAGCACAGATACGCAGTATTTT. Residues: CASSGWGSTDTQYF. The chain joins TRBV25-1 to TRBJ2-3; a possible D gene is TRBD1 (5 bases). Trimming left V 4 bases short and J 0 bases short, with 8 bases between. Germline V gene lookup returns CDR1 MGHDK and CDR2 SYGVNS. This CDR3 contains 14 residues.

The chain couples TRBV5-1 to TRBJ2-5; 12 bases fit TRBD2. Trimming took 4 bases from V and 4 from J; bases not matched to a gene: 5. The CDR3 runs 15 residues. Germline loops: CDR1 SGHRS, CDR2 YFSETQ. CDR3 residues: CASSVTSGSGETQYF. CDR3 sequence (DNA): TGCGCCAGCAGCGTGACTAGCGGGAGTGGAGAGACCCAGTACTTC.

The CDR3 loop reads CASSRTGASSYNEQFF. CDR3 coding DNA: TGTGCCAGCTCCCGGACAGGGGCCAGCTCCTACAATGAGCAGTTCTTC. The J gene is TRBJ2-1, the V gene TRBV18, with 9 bases identical to TRBD1. This CDR3 comprises 16 residues. V gave up 6 bases and J gave up 0 bases; unmatched junction bases: 6. Per germline, CDR1 KGHSH and CDR2 LQKENI. The full variable domain, in which reference TRBV18 and TRBJ2-1 provide the parts outside the CDR3, is NAGVMQNPRHLVRRRGQEARLRCSPMKGHSHVYWYRQLPEEGLKFMVYLQKENIIDESGMPKERFSAEFPKEGPSILRIQQVVRGDSAAYFCASSRTGASSYNEQFFGPGTRLTVL.

The chain couples TRBV25-1 to TRBJ1-4; maybe TRBD1 (6 bases). The CDR3 is made up of 11 amino acids. V shed 8 bases and J shed 8 bases, with 9 bases lying between them. Germline V CDR1 and CDR2: MGHDK, SYGVNS. The DNA of the CDR3 is TGTGCCAGCCAGGGGTTCGAAAAACTGTTTTTT. Its protein product is CASQGFEKLFF.

The CDR3 nucleotides read TGTGCCAGCAGGCCCACCGGGACAGCCTATGGCTACACCTTC. Protein product: CASRPTGTAYGYTF. The rearrangement uses TRBV7-2 and TRBJ1-2, with 7 bases aligning to TRBD1. Germline CDR1 and CDR2: SGHTA and FQGNSA. The CDR3 has 14 amino acids. V lost 6 bases, J lost 4 bases, and 8 bases stayed unmatched.

The chain uses TRBV9 and TRBJ2-7, with 8 positions matching TRBD1. CDR1 is SGDLS, CDR2 YYNGEE, per germline. V was clipped by 3 bases and J by 2 bases; unmatched bases: 10. The CDR3 consists of 16 residues. The CDR3 DNA is TGTGCCAGCAGCGCGACCTCAGGGGGCAGCACCTACGAGCAGTACTTC. Translating it yields CASSATSGGSTYEQYF. The full variable domain, rest sourced from reference TRBV9 and TRBJ2-7, is DSGVTQTPKHLITATGQRVTLRCSPRSGDLSVYWYQQSLDQGLQFLIQYYNGEERAKGNILERFSAQQFPDLHSELNLSSLELGDSALYFCASSATSGGSTYEQYFGPGTRLTVT.

V and J are TRBV5-1 and TRBJ2-3; TRBD2 aligns across 11 bases. The germline V gene has CDR1 SGHRS and CDR2 YFSETQ. After removal of 5 bases from V and 1 base from J, the junction contained 0 bases not matched to a gene. The CDR3 is made up of 14 amino acids. For the CDR3, the DNA is TGCGCCAGCAGGACTAGCGGGGGCACAGATACGCAGTATTTT. Translated: CASRTSGGTDTQYF.

This chain joins TRBV7-3 and TRBJ2-1; 11 bases are a match to TRBD2. Germline lookup yields CDR1 SGHTA and CDR2 FQGTGA. The trim removed 5 bases at V and 0 bases at J, leaving 12 bases unmatched. The CDR3 runs to 19 residues. The CDR3 DNA reads as TGTGCCAGCAGCATTACCGGGACTAGCGGCCTCAGCTCCTACAATGAGCAGTTCTTC. This translates into CASSITGTSGLSSYNEQFF.

The V and J genes are TRBV10-3 and TRBJ1-1, with D perhaps TRBD1 (5 bases). V was cut by 3 bases and J by 5 bases, with 22 bases left in between. Germline CDR1 reads ENHRY; CDR2 reads SYGVKD. The CDR3 loop spans 17 amino acids. DNA of the CDR3: TGTGCCATCAGTGACTACCAAACGGGGGAGAGGGGAACTGAAGCTTTCTTT. Translating it yields CAISDYQTGERGTEAFF.

This sequence joins TRBV4-3 and TRBJ2-2, with a weak D call TRBD2 (6 bases). The ends were cut back, 0 bases at V and 6 bases at J, with 17 bases in the middle. CDR3 length: 17 residues. The germline V gene encodes CDR1 LGHNA and CDR2 YSLEER. The DNA for the CDR3 is TGCGCCAGCAGCCAAGATTTCGGAGGGCTAGCAGCCGGGGAGCTGTTTTTT. The encoded protein is CASSQDFGGLAAGELFF.

CDR3 bases: TGCGCCAGCAGCCGGTACGGGACAGGGGATGGAAACACCATATATTTT. This encodes CASSRYGTGDGNTIYF. The V call is TRBV4-3, the J call TRBJ1-3, with 10 positions matching TRBD1. The CDR3 sequence is 16 residues long. CDR1 and CDR2 from the germline V gene are LGHNA and YSLEER. V was pared by 4 bases and J by 3 bases, with 6 bases of the junction left unmatched.

V gene TRBV4-1 combines with J gene TRBJ1-1; possible D gene TRBD1, 6 bases. CDR3 length: 17 amino acids. Looked up from germline, CDR1 is MGHRA and CDR2 is YSYEKL. V lost 1 base, J lost 0 bases, and 15 bases lay in between. Here the CDR3 DNA reads TGCGCCAGCAGCCAAGGGGGGGGGCTCTTGGTGAACACTGAAGCTTTCTTT. Translating it yields CASSQGGGLLVNTEAFF.

The chain recombines TRBV5-1 with TRBJ2-5, with D hard to call. V lost 0 bases and J lost 5, with 11 bases in between. The CDR3 loop spans 14 amino acids. CDR1 and CDR2 from the germline V gene are SGHRS and YFSETQ. The CDR3 nucleotides read TGCGCCAGCAGCTTGGTTCTAGTGCAGGAGACCCAGTACTTC. Residues: CASSLVLVQETQYF.

Points on this clone: Other DNA sequences in this sample translate to the same CDR3. The chain joins TRBV13 to TRBJ1-1; possibly TRBD1 for D (5 bases). CDR3 length: 18 residues. Germline CDR1 is PRHDT and CDR2 is FYEKMQ (reference sequence). CDR3 nucleotides: TGTGCTTCCAGCCAGGGAGGAGGATGGTTCCCTCAGAACACTGAAGCTTTCTTT. The encoded protein is CASSQGGGWFPQNTEAFF.

The V gene is TRBV4-1, the J gene TRBJ2-7, with TRBD2 as a possible D gene (6 bases). V lost 1 base, J lost 5 bases, and 9 bases lay in between. This CDR3 spans 13 amino acids. Per the germline V gene, CDR1 is MGHRA and CDR2 is YSYEKL. In DNA form, the CDR3 reads TGCGCCAGCAGCCAAGTGTGGAGGGACGAGCAGTACTTC. Amino acid sequence: CASSQVWRDEQYF.

The V call is TRBV4-2, the J call TRBJ2-7, with 7 positions matching TRBD2. The CDR3 runs to 14 residues. Losses at the gene ends were 1 base for V and 1 base for J; bases not matched to a gene: 1. CDR1 and CDR2 from the germline V gene are LGHNA and YNFKEQ. CDR3 protein: CASSQASGSYEQYF. CDR3 coding DNA: TGTGCCAGCAGCCAAGCTAGCGGTTCCTACGAGCAGTACTTC.

The chain uses TRBV11-2 and TRBJ2-7; 7 nucleotides line up with TRBD1. There are 14 residues in the CDR3. The J segment lost 3 bases and the V segment lost 5 bases, leaving 7 bases of the junction unmatched. From germline, CDR1 is SGHAT and CDR2 FQNNGV. The CDR3 region is CASSLSTGHYEQYF. Here the CDR3 DNA reads TGTGCCAGCAGCCTATCGACAGGGCACTACGAGCAGTACTTC.

Remarks on this clone: At one boundary the junction diverges from the germline segment, which might be a read error. This chain links TRBV29-1 with TRBJ2-1, with D possibly being TRBD1 (6 bases). This CDR3 comprises 15 residues. Germline V gene lookup returns CDR1 SQVTM and CDR2 ANQGSEA. DNA for the CDR3: TGCAGCGTCACCGGACAGTTTTCCTCCGACAATGAGCAGTTCTTC. Translation gives CSVTGQFSSDNEQFF.

The chain is built from TRBV5-4 and TRBJ2-1; possible D gene TRBD2, 5 bases. Per germline, CDR1 SGHNT and CDR2 YYREEE (reference sequence). CDR3 size: 15 residues. Trimming cost V 6 bases and J 8 bases, with 21 bases left between them. CDR3 residues: CASTLPDSGIHEQFF. CDR3 sequence (DNA): TGTGCCAGCACCCTACCGGACTCCGGGATCCATGAGCAGTTCTTC. The complete variable domain, with remaining parts taken from reference TRBV5-4 and TRBJ2-1, reads ETGVTQSPTHLIKTRGQQVTLRCSSQSGHNTVSWYQQALGQGPQFIFQYYREEENGRGNFPPRFSGLQFPNYSSELNVNALELDDSALYLCASTLPDSGIHEQFFGPGTRLTVL.